These 32 T cell receptor beta chains came from one sample sequenced in a study of CD8 T cells in ankylosing spondylitis. MiXCR, applied by TCRdb to the 5' RACE reads, yields one record per CDR3 protein. Of 100,000 to 150,000 distinct CDR3 sequences listed, 9.3% are singletons. The sequenced sample was blood, either unsorted or a sorted T cell fraction (not recorded which). These receptors were obtained from a male donor with ankylosing spondylitis or in good health (not recorded which).

This clonotype showed up many times. The chain employs TRBV9 and TRBJ2-5, with no clear D. Germline CDR1 SGDLS, CDR2 YYNGEE. This CDR3 is 13 amino acids long. Trimming cost V 0 bases and J 3 bases, with 6 bases left between them. The CDR3 coding sequence is TGTGCCAGCAGCGTAGGCGGTGAAGAGACCCAGTACTTC. Translating it yields CASSVGGEETQYF.

The chain is built from TRBV20-1 and TRBJ2-7, with unresolved D. CDR3 length: 13 residues. The V gene's germline CDR1 is DFQATT and CDR2 SNEGSKA (reference sequence). Trimming stripped 4 bases from V and 5 bases from J, with 15 bases between. CDR3 protein: CSATQSISHEQYF. DNA of the CDR3: TGCAGTGCTACACAGAGCATAAGCCACGAGCAGTACTTC.

The chain joins TRBV20-1 to TRBJ2-7; no clear D gene. The CDR3 length is 13 residues. Germline V gene lookup returns CDR1 DFQATT and CDR2 SNEGSKA (reference sequence). Between the trimmed V and J ends, which lost 3 bases and 3 bases, there was a span of 12 bases. The DNA of the CDR3 is TGCAGTGCTAGGGGCAGCGCTTACTACGAGCAGTACTTC. Translation gives CSARGSAYYEQYF.

This clonotype has only a few counts. The rearrangement uses TRBV20-1 and TRBJ1-2; possible D gene TRBD1, 5 bases. This CDR3 comprises 14 residues. CDR1 and CDR2 (germline): DFQATT, SNEGSKA (reference sequence). The germline V and J ends were trimmed by 0 bases and 4 bases, with 12 bases remaining between them. Written as DNA, the CDR3 is TGCAGTGCTAGAGAAGGGGCGCGGGGCTATGGCTACACCTTC. This codes for CSAREGARGYGYTF.

In this sample, this clonotype turned up a few times. The J gene is TRBJ2-7, the V gene TRBV7-2; 14 bases map to TRBD2. The CDR3 runs 16 residues. Germline assignment: CDR1 SGHTA and CDR2 FQGNSA. Losses at the gene ends were 1 base for V and 4 bases for J; bases not matched to a gene: 3. The CDR3 nucleotides read TGTGCCAGCAGCTTAGGGGGGACTAGCGGGAGTTACGAGCAGTACTTC. Protein: CASSLGGTSGSYEQYF.

This clonotype has ten or more counts. The V call is TRBV10-3, the J call TRBJ2-5; D not resolved. V was shortened by 4 bases and J by 2 bases, with 8 bases between the two germline ends. CDR1 and CDR2 from the germline V gene are ENHRY and SYGVKD. This CDR3 contains 13 residues. DNA of the CDR3: TGTGCCATCAGTGTAGACTGGCAAGAGACCCAGTACTTC. It encodes CAISVDWQETQYF.

The rearrangement links TRBV20-1 to TRBJ2-7, with D perhaps TRBD2 (6 bases). The CDR3 is 13 residues long. Trimming shortened V by 3 bases and J by 2 bases, and 11 bases separated the two germline ends. CDR1 and CDR2 (germline): DFQATT, SNEGSKA (reference sequence). Written as DNA, the CDR3 is TGCAGTGCTAGTAGGGGACTCCCCTACGAGCAGTACTTC. It codes for CSASRGLPYEQYF.

This clonotype turned up a few times. The missing conserved phenylalanine or tryptophan at the end of this CDR3 makes a read error likely. V gene TRBV4-2 combines with J gene TRBJ1-1; the D gene is possibly TRBD1 (5 bases). With 0 bases removed from V and 0 bases from J, the gap between germline ends came to 14 bases. Germline assignment: CDR1 LGHNA and CDR2 YNFKEQ. The CDR3 runs to 17 residues. The CDR3 coding sequence is TGTGCCAGCAGCCAAGAACGGGGGAACTGGGTGAACACTGAAGCTTTCGTT. The encoded protein is CASSQERGNWVNTEAFV.

This clonotype was seen many times. The chain has TRBV20-1 and TRBJ2-1; 8 bases line up with TRBD2. V dropped 4 bases and J dropped 8; count of bases not matched to a gene: 13. The CDR3 totals 15 residues. Germline V lookup: CDR1 DFQATT, CDR2 SNEGSKA (reference sequence). The CDR3 DNA reads as TGCAGTGCTACGTCAGGGACTAGTATGACGGATGAGCAGTTCTTC. This gives the protein CSATSGTSMTDEQFF.

This clonotype was observed many times. In DNA form, the CDR3 reads TGTGCCAGCAGCTTACGTGCGGGGACTGGCTACAATGAGCAGTTCTTC. Translated, it gives CASSLRAGTGYNEQFF. This sequence joins TRBV7-3 and TRBJ2-1; TRBD2 might be the D (6 bases). The germline CDR1 and CDR2 sequences are SGHTA and FQGTGA. The CDR3 has 16 amino acids. Trimming cost V 2 bases and J 3 bases, with 14 bases left between them.

This clonotype was seen at least ten times. V and J are TRBV20-1 and TRBJ2-3; D may be TRBD1 (6 bases). Germline CDR1 DFQATT, CDR2 SNEGSKA (reference sequence). The CDR3 has 15 residues. V was cut by 4 bases and J by 0 bases, with 14 bases left in between. The CDR3 DNA is TGCAGTGCTATAATGGGGGCCGCTAGCACAGATACGCAGTATTTT. Encoded protein: CSAIMGAASTDTQYF.

This clonotype was recorded a few times. The CDR3 nucleotides are TGTGCCAGCAGCAAAGAGGGATCTCAGCCCCAGCATTTT. Amino acid sequence: CASSKEGSQPQHF. V is TRBV7-9 and J is TRBJ1-5; no clear D. The CDR3 length is 13 residues. CDR1 is SEHNR, CDR2 FQNEAQ, per germline (reference sequence). Trimming left V 5 bases short and J 6 bases short, with 11 bases between.

This clonotype was picked up many times. The V gene is TRBV5-1, the J gene TRBJ1-6; perhaps TRBD1 as D (6 bases). CDR1 and CDR2 from the germline V gene are SGHRS and YFSETQ. Deletions cut 0 bases from V and 8 bases from J, with 12 bases between. The CDR3 has 15 amino acids. The CDR3 DNA reads TGCGCCAGCAGCTTGGAGAACAGGGTTCATTCACCCCTCCACTTT. Translated, it gives CASSLENRVHSPLHF. The complete variable domain, with remaining parts taken from reference TRBV5-1 and TRBJ1-6, reads KAGVTQTPRYLIKTRGQQVTLSCSPISGHRSVSWYQQTPGQGLQFLFEYFSETQRNKGNFPGRFSGRQFSNSRSEMNVSTLELGDSALYLCASSLENRVHSPLHFGNGTRLTVT.

This clonotype was recorded many times. The gene calls are TRBV5-6 and TRBJ2-7; D perhaps matches TRBD2 (6 bases). There are 14 residues in the CDR3. Germline V gene sequence: CDR1 SGHDT, CDR2 YYEEEE. Trimming took off 3 bases at V and 3 bases at J, with 13 bases between the two ends. The CDR3: CASSSRGGGYEQYF. The CDR3 DNA sequence: TGTGCCAGCAGCTCGCGGGGAGGTGGCTACGAGCAGTACTTC.

The chain joins TRBV20-1 to TRBJ1-1; D might be TRBD1 (6 bases). The CDR3 has 13 amino acids. Trimming removed 6 bases at V and 4 bases at J, with 15 bases between. Per the germline V gene, CDR1 is DFQATT and CDR2 is SNEGSKA (reference sequence). This CDR3 is CSAHTGRGTEAFF. CDR3 DNA: TGCAGTGCGCATACAGGGAGAGGCACTGAAGCTTTCTTT.

Ten or more counts support this clonotype. The J gene is TRBJ2-7, the V gene TRBV20-1; possibly TRBD1 for D (5 bases). Trimming stripped 2 bases from V and 4 bases from J, with 18 bases between. CDR3 length equals 15 residues. Germline V gene lookup returns CDR1 DFQATT and CDR2 SNEGSKA (reference sequence). For the CDR3, the DNA is TGCAGTGCTAGATTGGGTTGGGCTAGACAGTACGAGCAGTACTTC. Translated: CSARLGWARQYEQYF.

The genes are TRBV18 and TRBJ2-3, with TRBD1 as a possible D gene (5 bases). This CDR3 comprises 13 residues. V was trimmed by 3 bases and J by 6 bases, leaving 10 bases between them. Germline loops: CDR1 KGHSH, CDR2 LQKENI. The CDR3, as DNA: TGTGCCAGCTCACCTGGAAAGGGGGATACGCAGTATTTT. Translated: CASSPGKGDTQYF.

In DNA, the CDR3 is TGTGCCAGTAACGAAGGACAGGGACACGAGCAGTACTTC. Translating gives CASNEGQGHEQYF. V usage is TRBV19 and J usage is TRBJ2-7; 8 bases agree with TRBD1. V trimming: 7 bases; J trimming: 5 bases; junction bases outside the gene matches: 7. This CDR3 region has 13 residues. Germline V lookup: CDR1 LNHDA, CDR2 SQIVND (reference sequence). The whole variable domain, remainder taken from reference TRBV19 and TRBJ2-7, is DGGITQSPKYLFRKEGQNVTLSCEQNLNHDAMYWYRQDPGQGLRLIYYSQIVNDFQKGDIAEGYSVSREKKESFPLTVTSAQKNPTAFYLCASNEGQGHEQYFGPGTRLTVT.

This clonotype occurred once. A much bigger clone sits one base away, suggesting this may be a read error. The J gene is TRBJ2-1, the V gene TRBV7-2; maybe TRBD1 (6 bases). The CDR3 is 16 residues long. CDR1 and CDR2 from the germline V gene are SGHTA and FQGNSA. Trimming removed 2 bases from V and 6 bases from J, with 17 bases in between. CDR3 protein: CASSLLGHPEPNEQFF. For the CDR3, the DNA is TGTGCCAGCAGCTTACTGGGACATCCAGAACCCAATGAGCAGTTCTTC.

This chain joins TRBV5-1 and TRBJ1-1; D is perhaps TRBD1 (5 bases). Trimming took 3 bases from V and 4 from J, leaving 16 bases between them. Germline-derived CDR1 and CDR2 are SGHRS and YFSETQ. The CDR3 runs to 15 residues. The CDR3 spells CASSWEAGGSTEAFF. The DNA for the CDR3 is TGCGCCAGCAGCTGGGAAGCTGGGGGGAGCACTGAAGCTTTCTTT.

The chain couples TRBV7-2 to TRBJ2-7; 9 bases line up with TRBD2. The length of the CDR3 is 13 residues. V shed 8 bases and J 3 bases; nucleotides not matched to a gene: 5. Germline CDR1 SGHTA, CDR2 FQGNSA. CDR3 in amino acids: CASETSGRYEQYF. CDR3 nucleotides: TGTGCCAGCGAAACTAGCGGGCGCTACGAGCAGTACTTC.

This clonotype was seen at least ten times. The J gene is TRBJ1-2, the V gene TRBV12-3 or TRBV12-4, with D perhaps matching TRBD1 (5 bases). The V end was cut by 5 bases, the J end by 2 bases, with 15 bases between. The CDR3 spans 15 residues. The CDR3 DNA reads TGTGCCAGCAGTGCCCCCAGGGAGGCGAACTATGGCTACACCTTC. Translating gives CASSAPREANYGYTF.

The chain employs TRBV29-1 and TRBJ1-1, with D possibly being TRBD1 (6 bases). This CDR3 is 14 amino acids long. V lost 3 bases to trimming and J lost 4 bases, with 15 bases between them. The germline V gene has CDR1 SQVTM and CDR2 ANQGSEA. CDR3 loop: CSVDHGGGGTEAFF. The CDR3 nucleotides are TGCAGCGTTGACCATGGAGGGGGGGGCACTGAAGCTTTCTTT.

This clonotype was seen a handful of times. CDR3 loop: CASSGGGTHQETQYF. The CDR3 coding sequence is TGTGCCAGCAGCGGGGGGGGCACCCACCAAGAGACCCAGTACTTC. The rearrangement joins TRBV9 to TRBJ2-5; TRBD2 might be the D (7 bases). The V and J ends lost 3 bases and 0 bases respectively, with 12 bases between them. This CDR3 spans 15 amino acids. Germline V CDR1 and CDR2: SGDLS, YYNGEE.

This clonotype has a handful of counts. The rearrangement uses TRBV7-2 and TRBJ1-5; no reliable D call. The CDR3 spans 15 residues. The germline V gene encodes CDR1 SGHTA and CDR2 FQGNSA. Trimming cost V 4 bases and J 0 bases, with 10 bases left between them. Here the CDR3 reads CASSSYLNSNQPQHF. CDR3 in DNA: TGTGCCAGCAGCTCCTATCTAAATAGCAATCAGCCCCAGCATTTT.

V is TRBV5-5 and J is TRBJ2-7; 10 bases agree with TRBD2. CDR3 size: 17 residues. Germline assignment: CDR1 SGHKS and CDR2 YYEKEE (reference sequence). V was clipped by 4 bases and J by 2 bases; unmatched bases: 12. The CDR3 region has the DNA TGTGCCAGCAGCCGGAGCTCTAGCGGGAGTTTACCCTACGAGCAGTACTTC. This gives the protein CASSRSSSGSLPYEQYF.

This clonotype was found a few times. The chain is built from TRBV6-2 or TRBV6-3 and TRBJ2-1, with 14 bases lining up with TRBD2. Germline trimming cut 4 bases from V and 8 bases from J; bases unmatched to any gene: 10. Germline values: CDR1 MNHEY, CDR2 SVGEGT. This CDR3 spans 17 amino acids. CDR3 loop: CASSFLTSGRARDEQFF. The DNA of the CDR3 is TGTGCCAGCAGTTTCCTGACTAGCGGGAGGGCCAGGGATGAGCAGTTCTTC.

This clonotype has at least ten counts. Germline and junction disagree at one end, which may indicate a read error. The chain links TRBV5-1 to TRBJ2-1, with 11 positions matching TRBD2. The CDR3 has 15 residues. Per germline, CDR1 SGHRS and CDR2 YFSETQ. CDR3 sequence reads: CASSEGSGLAAFWIF. Here the CDR3 DNA reads TGCGCCAGCAGCGAAGGCTCGGGACTAGCGGCGTTCTGGATCTTC.

This clonotype was recorded at least ten times. The chain couples TRBV29-1 to TRBJ1-1, with 8 bases identical to TRBD1. V was clipped by 2 bases and J by 1 base; unmatched bases: 0. The germline V gene has CDR1 SQVTM and CDR2 ANQGSEA. The CDR3 runs 13 residues. CDR3 residues: CSVEQGANTEAFF. The CDR3 DNA reads TGCAGCGTTGAACAGGGGGCGAACACTGAAGCTTTCTTT.

This clonotype was observed a few times. The gene calls are TRBV5-1 and TRBJ2-5, with TRBD2 identical over 13 bases. The CDR3 runs to 16 residues. The V segment lost 4 bases and the J segment 2 bases; nucleotides outside the gene matches: 5. The germline V gene encodes CDR1 SGHRS and CDR2 YFSETQ. The CDR3 DNA reads TGCGCCAGCAGCCCGGGACTAGCGGGAAGGCAAGAGACCCAGTACTTC. Amino acids: CASSPGLAGRQETQYF.

This clonotype was observed many times. The J gene is TRBJ2-7, the V gene TRBV7-2; D remains ambiguous. From germline, CDR1 is SGHTA and CDR2 FQGNSA. V lost 6 bases, J lost 4 bases, and 10 bases lay in between. This CDR3 spans 12 amino acids. The CDR3: CASRSDSYEQYF. The CDR3 bases are TGTGCCAGCAGAAGCGACTCGTACGAGCAGTACTTC.

This clonotype was seen more than once but under ten times. This rearrangement joins TRBV5-1 to TRBJ1-1; D ambiguous. Germline V gene sequence: CDR1 SGHRS, CDR2 YFSETQ. V shed 2 bases and J shed 1 base, with 3 bases lying between them. This CDR3 has 12 residues. The CDR3 loop is CASSFGNTEAFF. CDR3 nucleotide sequence: TGCGCCAGCAGCTTCGGGAACACTGAAGCTTTCTTT.